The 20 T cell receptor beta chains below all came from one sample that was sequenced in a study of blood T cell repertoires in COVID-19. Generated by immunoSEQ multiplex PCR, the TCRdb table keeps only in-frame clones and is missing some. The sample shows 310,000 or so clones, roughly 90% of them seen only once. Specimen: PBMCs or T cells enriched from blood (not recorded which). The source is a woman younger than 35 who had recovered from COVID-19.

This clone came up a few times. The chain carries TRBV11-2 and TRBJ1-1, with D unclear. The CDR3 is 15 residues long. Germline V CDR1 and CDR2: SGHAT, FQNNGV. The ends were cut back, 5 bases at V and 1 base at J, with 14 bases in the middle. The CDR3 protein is CASSRRTAGNTEAFF. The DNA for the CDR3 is TGTGCCAGCAGCCGCCGGACTGCAGGGAACACTGAAGCTTTCTTT.

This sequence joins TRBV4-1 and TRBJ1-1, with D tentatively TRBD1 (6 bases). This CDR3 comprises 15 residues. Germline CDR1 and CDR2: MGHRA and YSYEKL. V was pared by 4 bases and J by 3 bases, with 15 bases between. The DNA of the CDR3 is TGCGCCAGCAGCCGTAGGGGGATGGGCGACACTGAAGCTTTCTTT. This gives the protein CASSRRGMGDTEAFF.

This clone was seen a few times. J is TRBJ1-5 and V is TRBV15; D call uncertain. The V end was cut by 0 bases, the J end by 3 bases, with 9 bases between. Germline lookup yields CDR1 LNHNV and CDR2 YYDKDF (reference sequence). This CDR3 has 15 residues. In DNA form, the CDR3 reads TGTGCCACCAGCAGAGATATAACAGTCAATCAGCCCCAGCATTTT. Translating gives CATSRDITVNQPQHF.

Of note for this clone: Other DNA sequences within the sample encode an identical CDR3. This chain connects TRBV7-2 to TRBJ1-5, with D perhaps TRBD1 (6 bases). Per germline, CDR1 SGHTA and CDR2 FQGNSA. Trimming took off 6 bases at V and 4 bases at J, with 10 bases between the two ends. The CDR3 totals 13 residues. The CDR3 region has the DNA TGTGCCAGCAGTCCACAGGGTAATCAGCCCCAGCATTTT. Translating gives CASSPQGNQPQHF.

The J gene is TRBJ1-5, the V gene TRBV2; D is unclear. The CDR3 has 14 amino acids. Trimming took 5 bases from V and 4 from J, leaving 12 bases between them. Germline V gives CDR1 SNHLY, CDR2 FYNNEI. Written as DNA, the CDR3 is TGTGCCAGCAGTCCCATCACAGAGAATCAGCCCCAGCATTTT. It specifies CASSPITENQPQHF.

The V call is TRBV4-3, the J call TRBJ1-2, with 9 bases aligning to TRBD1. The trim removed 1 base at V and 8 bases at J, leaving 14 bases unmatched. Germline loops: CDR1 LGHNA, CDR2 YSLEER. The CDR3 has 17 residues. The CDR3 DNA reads TGCGCCAGCAGCCAAGCCTTGCCCGGGACAGGGTTGGGAGGCTACACCTTC. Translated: CASSQALPGTGLGGYTF.

CDR3 coding DNA: TGTGCCAGCAGTTTATTGCAGGGTTTGGGCGGGGAGCTGTTTTTT. This encodes CASSLLQGLGGELFF. The V call is TRBV28, the J call TRBJ2-2; TRBD1 is a possible D gene (5 bases). The CDR3 is 15 amino acids. Germline V gene sequence: CDR1 MDHEN, CDR2 SYDVKM. V was shortened by 1 base and J by 7 bases, with 13 bases between the two germline ends.

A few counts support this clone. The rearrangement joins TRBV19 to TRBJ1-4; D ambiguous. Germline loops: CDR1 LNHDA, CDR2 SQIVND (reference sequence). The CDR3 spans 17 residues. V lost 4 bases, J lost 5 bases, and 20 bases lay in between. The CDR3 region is CASSTPSRHRANEKLFF. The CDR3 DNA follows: TGTGCCAGTAGTACGCCCTCCAGACACCGAGCAAATGAAAAACTGTTTTTT.

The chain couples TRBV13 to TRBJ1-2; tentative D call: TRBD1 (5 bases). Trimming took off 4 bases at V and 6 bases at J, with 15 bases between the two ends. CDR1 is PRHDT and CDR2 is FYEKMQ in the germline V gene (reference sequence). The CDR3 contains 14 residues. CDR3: CASSSPAGFNGYTF. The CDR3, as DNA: TGTGCCAGCAGCTCCCCGGCAGGGTTTAATGGCTACACCTTC.

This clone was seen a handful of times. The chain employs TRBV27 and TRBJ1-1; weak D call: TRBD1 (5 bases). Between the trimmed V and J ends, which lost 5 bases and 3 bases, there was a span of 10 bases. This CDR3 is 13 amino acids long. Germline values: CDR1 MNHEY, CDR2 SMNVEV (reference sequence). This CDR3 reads CASSPGGDTEAFF. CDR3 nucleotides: TGTGCCAGCAGTCCCGGGGGTGACACTGAAGCTTTCTTT.

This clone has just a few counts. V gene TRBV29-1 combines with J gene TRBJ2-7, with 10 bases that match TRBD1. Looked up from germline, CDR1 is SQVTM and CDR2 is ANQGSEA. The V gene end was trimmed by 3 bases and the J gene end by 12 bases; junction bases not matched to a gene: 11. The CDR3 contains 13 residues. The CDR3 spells CSVEETGGGVRYF. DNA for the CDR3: TGCAGCGTTGAGGAGACAGGGGGCGGAGTACGGTACTTC.

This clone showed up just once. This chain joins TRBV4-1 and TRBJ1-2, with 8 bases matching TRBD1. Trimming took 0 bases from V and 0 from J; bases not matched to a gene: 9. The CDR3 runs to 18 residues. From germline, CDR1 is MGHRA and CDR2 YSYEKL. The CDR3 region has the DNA TGCGCCAGCAGCCAAGATAGGTTCGGGACAGGTACTAACTATGGCTACACCTTC. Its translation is CASSQDRFGTGTNYGYTF.

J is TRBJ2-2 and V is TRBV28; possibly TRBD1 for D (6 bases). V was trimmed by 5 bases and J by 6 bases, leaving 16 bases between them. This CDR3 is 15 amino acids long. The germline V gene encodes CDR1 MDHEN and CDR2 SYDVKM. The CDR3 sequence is CASSTRQVRSGELFF. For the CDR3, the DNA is TGTGCCAGCAGTACCCGACAGGTTCGGTCCGGGGAGCTGTTTTTT.

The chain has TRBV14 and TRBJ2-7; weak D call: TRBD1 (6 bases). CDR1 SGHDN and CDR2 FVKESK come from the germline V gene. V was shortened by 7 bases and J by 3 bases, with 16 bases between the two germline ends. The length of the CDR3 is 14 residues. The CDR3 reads CASKWTGHFYEQYF. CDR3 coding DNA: TGTGCCAGCAAGTGGACGGGACATTTCTACGAGCAGTACTTC.

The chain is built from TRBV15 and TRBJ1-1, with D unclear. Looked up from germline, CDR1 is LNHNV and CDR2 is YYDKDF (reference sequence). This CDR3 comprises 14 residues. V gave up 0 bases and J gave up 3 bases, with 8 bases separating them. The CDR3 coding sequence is TGTGCCACCAGCAGAGATCCCACTCACACTGAAGCTTTCTTT. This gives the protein CATSRDPTHTEAFF.

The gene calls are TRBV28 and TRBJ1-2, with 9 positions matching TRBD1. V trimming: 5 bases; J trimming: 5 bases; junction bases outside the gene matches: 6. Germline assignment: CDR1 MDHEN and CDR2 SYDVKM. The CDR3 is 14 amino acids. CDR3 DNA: TGTGCCAGCAGTACAGGGGGCGCAACTTATGGCTACACCTTC. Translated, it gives CASSTGGATYGYTF.

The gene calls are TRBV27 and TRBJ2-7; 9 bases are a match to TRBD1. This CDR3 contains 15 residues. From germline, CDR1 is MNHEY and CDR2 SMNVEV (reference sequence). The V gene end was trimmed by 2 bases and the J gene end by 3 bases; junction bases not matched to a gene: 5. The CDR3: CASSLRGQGVYEQYF. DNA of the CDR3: TGTGCCAGCAGTTTAAGGGGACAGGGTGTCTACGAGCAGTACTTC.

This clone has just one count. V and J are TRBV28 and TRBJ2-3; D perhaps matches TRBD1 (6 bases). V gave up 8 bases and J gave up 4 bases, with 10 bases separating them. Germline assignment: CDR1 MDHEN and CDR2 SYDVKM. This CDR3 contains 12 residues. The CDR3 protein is CASGGLADTQYF. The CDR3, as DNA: TGTGCCAGCGGGGGCTTGGCAGATACGCAGTATTTT. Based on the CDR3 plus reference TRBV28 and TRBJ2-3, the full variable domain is DVKVTQSSRYLVKRTGEKVFLECVQDMDHENMFWYRQDPGLGLRLIYFSYDVKMKEKGDIPEGYSVSREKKERFSLILESASTNQTSMYLCASGGLADTQYFGPGTRLTVL.

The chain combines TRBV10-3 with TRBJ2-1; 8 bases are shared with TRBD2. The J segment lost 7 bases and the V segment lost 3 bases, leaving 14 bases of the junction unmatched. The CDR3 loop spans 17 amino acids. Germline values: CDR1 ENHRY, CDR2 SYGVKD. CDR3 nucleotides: TGTGCCATCAGTGACGGAGTCCGGGAGGGAAGGGTAAATGAGCAGTTCTTC. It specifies CAISDGVREGRVNEQFF.

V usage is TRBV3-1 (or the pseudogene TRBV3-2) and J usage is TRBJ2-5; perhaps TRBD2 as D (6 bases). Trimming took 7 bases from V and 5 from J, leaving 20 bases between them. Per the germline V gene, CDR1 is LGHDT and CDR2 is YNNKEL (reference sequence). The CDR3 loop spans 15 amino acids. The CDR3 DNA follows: TGTGCCAGCACCACTTCCCCCGGGACTCCGGAGACCCAGTACTTC. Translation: CASTTSPGTPETQYF.